One and the same sample provided the 25 T cell receptor beta chains below, sequenced in a study of control samples from healthy donors and cancer patients. Data came from immunoSEQ multiplex PCR; TCRdb stores just in-frame clones and leaves some out. The repertoire consists of thousands of clones, with 75% to 95% occurring once and the leading ten covering just under 20%. The source material was PBMCs. The receptor set was obtained from a man in his sixties with colorectal cancer.

The J gene is TRBJ2-5, the V gene TRBV7-9; D call uncertain. The CDR3 is made up of 13 amino acids. Looked up from germline, CDR1 is SEHNR and CDR2 is FQNEAQ (reference sequence). V lost 2 bases and J 4 bases, leaving 8 bases between the germline ends. CDR3 residues: CASSLRWAETQYF. The CDR3 region has the DNA TGTGCCAGCAGCTTACGGTGGGCAGAGACCCAGTACTTC.

This chain links TRBV6-1 with TRBJ1-2; D unresolved. With 2 bases removed from V and 4 bases from J, the gap between germline ends came to 17 bases. The CDR3 has 16 residues. Germline V gene sequence: CDR1 MNHNS, CDR2 SASEGT. The CDR3 DNA is TGTGCCAGCAGTGAAAGGGCGGGTTCCGAAGGCTATGGCTACACCTTC. Encoded protein: CASSERAGSEGYGYTF.

The rearrangement joins TRBV1 to TRBJ2-3; the table's D call TRBD1 went unverified against the DNA. TRBV1 is shown as a pseudogene. The CDR3 runs to 17 residues. CDR3 in amino acids: CTSRRPPGQVFTDTQYF. The CDR3 coding sequence is TGCACCAGCAGACGCCCGCCGGGACAGGTTTTCACAGATACGCAGTATTTT.

The V and J genes are TRBV7-2 and TRBJ1-4; weak D call: TRBD1 (6 bases). V was shortened by 6 bases and J by 4 bases, with 15 bases between the two germline ends. The CDR3 has 15 amino acids. CDR1 and CDR2 from the germline V gene are SGHTA and FQGNSA. CDR3 sequence: CASRKSTGLNEKLFF. The CDR3, as DNA: TGTGCCAGCAGAAAATCGACAGGACTTAATGAAAAACTGTTTTTT.

The rearrangement links TRBV11-2 to TRBJ2-7; no clear D. In germline, CDR1 is SGHAT, CDR2 FQNNGV. CDR3 length: 14 residues. Trimming left V 1 base short and J 2 bases short, with 9 bases between. The CDR3 sequence is CASSLVSNTYEQYF. The CDR3 DNA reads as TGTGCCAGCAGCTTAGTATCAAATACCTACGAGCAGTACTTC. Complete variable domain (other parts from reference TRBV11-2 and TRBJ2-7): EAGVAQSPRYKIIEKRQSVAFWCNPISGHATLYWYQQILGQGPKLLIQFQNNGVVDDSQLPKDRFSAERLKGVDSTLKIQPAKLEDSAVYLCASSLVSNTYEQYFGPGTRLTVT.

The chain employs TRBV7-6 and TRBJ2-1; no clear D. Germline V gene data show CDR1 as SGHVS and CDR2 as FNYEAQ. The V gene lost 5 bases and the J gene lost 3 bases, with 5 bases spanning the gap. CDR3 length: 12 amino acids. The CDR3, as DNA: TGTGCCAGCAGCCCGGGCTACAATGAGCAGTTCTTC. It encodes CASSPGYNEQFF.

This chain links TRBV7-9 with TRBJ1-2, with a weak D call TRBD1 (5 bases). With 1 base removed from V and 8 bases from J, the gap between germline ends came to 11 bases. The germline CDR1 and CDR2 sequences are SEHNR and FQNEAQ (reference sequence). The CDR3 contains 13 residues. CDR3 region: CASSLGGGVGYTF. CDR3 DNA sequence: TGTGCCAGCAGCTTAGGTGGGGGTGTGGGCTACACCTTC.

V is TRBV19 and J is TRBJ2-1; D remains unclear. This CDR3 comprises 14 residues. V was cut by 4 bases and J by 7 bases, with 14 bases left in between. Germline CDR1 and CDR2: LNHDA and SQIVND (reference sequence). The CDR3 bases are TGTGCCAGTAGTAATTGGGGTATGTCGAATGAGCAGTTCTTC. This gives the protein CASSNWGMSNEQFF.

V is TRBV7-2 and J is TRBJ1-2; TRBD1 matches at 9 bases. Germline trimming cut 6 bases from V and 4 bases from J; bases unmatched to any gene: 9. Germline lookup yields CDR1 SGHTA and CDR2 FQGNSA. This CDR3 is built from 15 residues. The CDR3 sequence is CASRRPGQGGYGYTF. The DNA of the CDR3 is TGTGCCAGCAGACGACCGGGACAGGGAGGCTATGGCTACACCTTC.

This chain connects TRBV6-5 to TRBJ1-3; the match to TRBD1 covers 7 bases. The CDR3 loop spans 14 amino acids. The V gene's germline CDR1 is MNHEY and CDR2 SVGAGI. Germline trimming cut 6 bases from V and 0 bases from J; bases unmatched to any gene: 2. The CDR3: CASRGQSSGNTIYF. As DNA, the CDR3 is TGTGCCAGCAGGGGACAGTCCTCTGGAAACACCATATATTTT.

This rearrangement joins TRBV10-2 to TRBJ1-2, with TRBD1 matching 7 bases. Germline CDR1 is WSHSY and CDR2 is SAAADI. The trim removed 6 bases at V and 3 bases at J, leaving 4 bases unmatched. This CDR3 spans 13 amino acids. CDR3 bases: TGCGCCAGCAGCGAGGGGGCATACTATGGCTACACCTTC. Its translation is CASSEGAYYGYTF.

The chain combines TRBV19 with TRBJ1-5; D is possibly TRBD1 (5 bases). The CDR3 runs to 15 residues. The germline CDR1 and CDR2 sequences are LNHDA and SQIVND (reference sequence). V lost 3 bases, J lost 4 bases, and 13 bases lay in between. The chain's CDR3 is CASSIGGRVNQPQHF. The CDR3 region has the DNA TGTGCCAGTAGTATCGGAGGCAGGGTAAATCAGCCCCAGCATTTT.

The V call is TRBV30, the J call TRBJ1-2; TRBD1 is a possible D gene (5 bases). The CDR3 consists of 14 residues. The germline V and J ends were trimmed by 5 bases and 1 base, with 14 bases remaining between them. Germline V CDR1 and CDR2: GTSNPN, SVGIG (reference sequence). This CDR3 is CAWRDRTDNYGYTF. CDR3 bases: TGTGCCTGGCGGGACCGAACAGATAACTATGGCTACACCTTC. Full variable domain (outside the CDR3, taken from reference TRBV30 and TRBJ1-2): SQTIHQWPATLVQPVGSPLSLECTVEGTSNPNLYWYRQAAGRGLQLLFYSVGIGQISSEVPQNLSASRPQDRQFILSSKKLLLSDSGFYLCAWRDRTDNYGYTFGSGTRLTVV.

This clone is classed as medium-sized. Other DNA sequences within the sample encode an identical CDR3. This chain uses TRBV28 with TRBJ1-3; TRBD1 aligns across 7 bases. V shed 6 bases, J shed 2 bases, and the junction held 7 bases outside the gene matches. The V gene's germline CDR1 is MDHEN and CDR2 SYDVKM. The CDR3 is 15 amino acids. CDR3 sequence reads: CASRSDRVPGNTIYF. The CDR3 nucleotides read TGTGCCAGCAGGTCTGACAGGGTACCTGGAAACACCATATATTTT.

Notes on this clone: The germline gene is not matched at one end of the junction; a read error may be the cause. The chain recombines TRBV6-1 with TRBJ2-2; unclear D gene. In germline, CDR1 is MNHNS, CDR2 SASEGT. This CDR3 has 15 amino acids. The CDR3 nucleotides read TGTGCCAGCAGAGAAGGCCCATCGAACACCGGGGAGCTGTTTTTT. This codes for CASREGPSNTGELFF.

The chain combines TRBV9 with TRBJ2-1; possibly TRBD2 for D (6 bases). The germline gives CDR1 SGDLS, CDR2 YYNGEE. Trimming took off 6 bases at V and 3 bases at J, with 13 bases between the two ends. CDR3 length equals 14 residues. The CDR3: CASNSGTLYNEQFF. The CDR3 region has the DNA TGTGCCAGCAACTCCGGGACTCTCTACAATGAGCAGTTCTTC.

This clone was recorded only once. The V call is TRBV10-3, the J call TRBJ1-2; TRBD1 aligns across 8 bases. Germline V CDR1 and CDR2: ENHRY, SYGVKD. The CDR3 is 13 amino acids. With V trimmed by 5 bases and J by 8 bases, 7 bases remained unmatched. The CDR3 loop is CAISKDRDGGYTF. The CDR3 DNA sequence: TGTGCCATCAGTAAGGACAGGGACGGAGGCTACACCTTC.

The rearrangement joins TRBV7-2 to TRBJ1-5; 7 bases match TRBD1. The germline CDR1 and CDR2 sequences are SGHTA and FQGNSA. The CDR3 loop spans 18 amino acids. V lost 0 bases, J lost 4 bases, and 12 bases stayed unmatched. The CDR3 sequence is CASSLATGSQGLNQPQHF. CDR3 DNA sequence: TGTGCCAGCAGCTTAGCGACAGGGAGTCAGGGGCTAAATCAGCCCCAGCATTTT. The variable domain in full, completed from reference TRBV7-2 and TRBJ1-5, reads GAGVSQSPSNKVTEKGKDVELRCDPISGHTALYWYRQSLGQGLEFLIYFQGNSAPDKSGLPSDRFSAERTGGSVSTLTIQRTQQEDSAVYLCASSLATGSQGLNQPQHFGDGTRLSIL.

The J gene is TRBJ1-6, the V gene TRBV4-2; TRBD1 aligns across 8 bases. The junction had 22 bases not matched to a gene; V was cut back by 4 bases and J by 11 bases. The CDR3 totals 19 residues. Germline lookup yields CDR1 LGHNA and CDR2 YNFKEQ. The CDR3 DNA sequence: TGTGCCAGCAGCCTCACTGGGGCCGGGACAGGTAGGTTTCCCCCACCCCTCCACTTT. Translated: CASSLTGAGTGRFPPPLHF.

The chain carries TRBV28 and TRBJ1-3, with D possibly TRBD1 on 5 matching bases. The CDR3 spans 14 residues. The V and J ends lost 8 bases and 2 bases respectively, with 13 bases between them. Per the germline V gene, CDR1 is MDHEN and CDR2 is SYDVKM. The CDR3 DNA sequence: TGTGCCAGCTCCGGGGCGCCCACTGGAAACACCATATATTTT. This sequence encodes CASSGAPTGNTIYF.

This clone was seen just once. The chain employs TRBV27 and TRBJ1-1, with TRBD1 identical over 7 bases. CDR1 MNHEY and CDR2 SMNVEV come from the germline V gene (reference sequence). CDR3 length: 14 residues. With 1 base clipped from V and 2 bases from J, the junction kept 1 base outside the gene matches. For the CDR3, the DNA is TGTGCCAGCAGTTTATACAGGGGAAACACTGAAGCTTTCTTT. This translates into CASSLYRGNTEAFF.

V and J are TRBV3-1 (or the pseudogene TRBV3-2) and TRBJ1-1; perhaps TRBD1 as D (5 bases). The CDR3 runs 15 residues. Germline CDR1 and CDR2: LGHDT and YNNKEL (reference sequence). V lost 2 bases to trimming and J lost 3 bases, with 13 bases between them. This CDR3 reads CASSQRGGVDTEAFF. CDR3 nucleotides: TGTGCCAGCAGCCAACGGGGGGGGGTTGACACTGAAGCTTTCTTT.

This chain joins TRBV28 and TRBJ1-1; D is perhaps TRBD1 (5 bases). V lost 4 bases, J lost 4 bases, and 10 bases lay in between. The CDR3 loop spans 13 amino acids. From germline, CDR1 is MDHEN and CDR2 SYDVKM. CDR3 nucleotides: TGTGCCAGCAGTTGGGCAGGGAGCACTGAAGCTTTCTTT. This translates into CASSWAGSTEAFF.

The chain carries TRBV7-3 and TRBJ2-6, with 8 bases matching TRBD1. Germline V gives CDR1 SGHTA, CDR2 FQGTGA. The ends lost 2 bases at V and 2 bases at J; junction bases unmatched: 17. The CDR3 is made up of 21 amino acids. The CDR3 sequence is CASSLLPGLTGALAGANVLTF. As DNA, the CDR3 is TGTGCCAGCAGCTTACTCCCGGGATTGACAGGGGCGCTTGCTGGGGCCAACGTCCTGACTTTC.

This chain connects TRBV19 to TRBJ2-5; a possible D gene is TRBD1 (5 bases). CDR3 length: 16 residues. The germline CDR1 and CDR2 sequences are LNHDA and SQIVND (reference sequence). V was clipped by 2 bases and J by 2 bases, with 15 bases between them. The CDR3 loop reads CASSIIQGARQETQYF. The CDR3 coding sequence is TGTGCCAGTAGTATAATCCAGGGCGCCAGACAAGAGACCCAGTACTTC.